This is a list of T cell receptor beta chains from one sample in a study of early T cells in non-severe SARS-CoV-2 infection. TCRdb re-called the 5' RACE reads with MiXCR, one entry per CDR3 protein. Of roughly 93,000 distinct CDR3 sequences listed, approximately 9.9% were seen once; the top ten hold roughly 4.9%. Material: whole blood. The receptors stem from an adult who was a healthcare worker with PCR-confirmed SARS-CoV-2 infection or an uninfected control (not recorded which). Each CDR3 is given with its conserved first and last residue. A D gene is named only where the DNA matches it firmly. Only some rows state a clone size, as once, few, many or a class for expanded clones.

>-|few|TRBV24-1|TRBJ2-7
CATSAAGSSVEQYF
TGTGCCACCAGTGCGGCGGGATCCTCTGTCGAGCAGTACTTC
>-|-|TRBV4-1|TRBJ1-6
CASRIGRPFYNSPLHF
TGCGCCAGCAGAATCGGCAGGCCTTTCTATAATTCACCCCTCCACTTT
>TRBD2|few|TRBV3-1|TRBJ2-2
CASSLGTRPSGELFF
TGTGCCAGCAGCCTCGGGACTAGGCCGTCCGGGGAGCTGTTTTTT
>-|many|TRBV7-9|TRBJ1-1
CASSLSGNTEAFF
TGTGCCAGCAGCTTATCGGGGAACACTGAAGCTTTCTTT
>TRBD2|many|TRBV2|TRBJ2-3
CASRPGLAGVTDTQYF
TGTGCCAGCAGACCTGGACTAGCGGGGGTCACAGATACGCAGTATTTT
>TRBD1|few|TRBV10-3|TRBJ2-7
CAISDPRGGYRTVSEQYF
TGTGCCATCAGTGACCCGAGAGGGGGCTACCGAACTGTTTCCGAGCAGTACTTC
>-|-|TRBV11-3|TRBJ2-2
CASSLGNRPGDTGELFF
TGTGCCAGCAGCTTAGGCAACAGGCCCGGGGACACCGGGGAGCTGTTTTTT
>-|-|TRBV7-3|TRBJ1-1
CASSRGQNTEAFF
TGTGCCAGCAGCCGGGGACAGAACACTGAAGCTTTCTTT
>-|few|TRBV5-1|TRBJ1-1
CASSPRGPEAFF
TGCGCCAGCAGCCCACGGGGGCCTGAAGCTTTCTTT
>TRBD1|-|TRBV6-5|TRBJ2-1
CASSRARGQGYNEQFF
TGTGCCAGCAGCAGGGCTCGTGGACAGGGATACAATGAGCAGTTCTTC
>TRBD1|few|TRBV6-6|TRBJ2-3
CASSDKGARPDTQYF
TGTGCCAGCAGTGACAAGGGGGCGCGTCCAGATACGCAGTATTTT
>TRBD1|many|TRBV12-3/TRBV12-4|TRBJ2-2
CASSTQYSGTGGSGELFF
TGTGCCAGCAGCACTCAATATTCCGGGACAGGGGGCTCCGGGGAGCTGTTTTTT
>TRBD1|many|TRBV7-2|TRBJ2-2
CASSRTRFGQGATGELFF
TGTGCCAGCAGCCGTACCCGTTTCGGACAGGGGGCGACCGGGGAGCTGTTTTTT
>TRBD1|few|TRBV20-1|TRBJ2-3
CSAQDRGSTDTQYF
TGCAGTGCTCAAGACAGGGGTAGCACAGATACGCAGTATTTT
>TRBD1|-|TRBV29-1|TRBJ2-5
CSVEMDRGETQYF
TGCAGCGTTGAAATGGACAGGGGAGAGACCCAGTACTTC
>TRBD2|-|TRBV11-1|TRBJ2-3
CASSHAGGADTQYF
TGTGCCAGCAGTCACGCGGGAGGTGCGGATACGCAGTATTTT
>-|many|TRBV27|TRBJ2-3
CASSLSPGSTDTQYF
TGTGCCAGCAGTTTATCGCCGGGGAGCACAGATACGCAGTATTTT
>-|many|TRBV7-2|TRBJ2-7
CASSLLTGQYEQYF
TGTGCCAGCAGCCTTTTGACCGGACAGTACGAGCAGTACTTC
>TRBD1|-|TRBV2|TRBJ1-2
CASSPGGEYGYTF
TGTGCCAGCAGTCCAGGGGGAGAGTATGGCTACACCTTC
>-|many|TRBV7-8|TRBJ1-1
CASSLTRGAEAFF
TGTGCCAGCAGCTTAACCCGGGGCGCTGAAGCTTTCTTT
>TRBD2|-|TRBV28|TRBJ2-7
CASSRTSGSSEQYF
TGTGCCAGCAGCCGGACTAGCGGGAGTAGCGAGCAGTACTTC
>-|few|TRBV7-9|TRBJ2-1
CASSLMGNEQFF
TGTGCCAGCAGCTTAATGGGGAATGAGCAGTTCTTC
>TRBD1|few|TRBV6-5|TRBJ1-2
CASSYSRGLSYGYTF
TGTGCCAGCAGTTACTCGAGGGGGCTTAGTTATGGCTACACCTTC
>TRBD1|-|TRBV29-1|TRBJ1-1
CSGDRGRTEAFF
TGCAGCGGTGACAGGGGGAGGACTGAAGCTTTCTTT
>-|few|TRBV9|TRBJ1-1
CASSSSPGNTEAFF
TGTGCCAGCAGCTCGAGCCCAGGGAACACTGAAGCTTTCTTT
>-|few|TRBV30|TRBJ1-1
CAWTKGSVTEAFF
TGTGCCTGGACCAAGGGGTCGGTCACTGAAGCTTTCTTT
>-|few|TRBV18|TRBJ2-1
CASSPDGHEQFF
TGTGCCAGCTCACCCGACGGGCATGAGCAGTTCTTC
>TRBD2|once|TRBV4-2|TRBJ2-3
CASSQGLAGADTQYF
TGTGCCAGCAGCCAGGGACTAGCGGGAGCAGATACGCAGTATTTT
>TRBD2|many|TRBV10-3|TRBJ2-1
CAVRGAGGLYNEQFF
TGTGCCGTCAGGGGAGCGGGGGGCCTCTACAATGAGCAGTTCTTC
>TRBD1|many|TRBV2|TRBJ2-1
CASTLTGINEQFF
TGTGCCAGCACTCTGACAGGGATCAATGAGCAGTTCTTC
>-|few|TRBV5-6|TRBJ2-7
CASSSVEEFYEQYF
TGTGCCAGCAGCTCTGTAGAGGAATTCTACGAGCAGTACTTC
>-|-|TRBV6-5|TRBJ2-6
CASSYSLTRLSGANVLTF
TGTGCCAGCAGTTACTCCCTCACCCGCCTCTCTGGGGCCAACGTCCTGACTTTC
>-|few|TRBV20-1|TRBJ1-5
CSARVGSGSYSNQPQHF
TGCAGTGCTAGGGTGGGGTCAGGGAGCTATAGCAATCAGCCCCAGCATTTT
>-|-|TRBV10-2|TRBJ2-7
CASSESPGSPAGYEQYF
TGCGCCAGCAGTGAGTCGCCCGGCTCTCCGGCCGGGTACGAGCAGTACTTC
>TRBD2|few|TRBV3-1|TRBJ2-3
CASSITSADTQYF
TGTGCCAGCAGCATCACTAGCGCAGATACGCAGTATTTT
>TRBD2|few|TRBV5-1|TRBJ2-2
CASSLVAGGRTGELFF
TGCGCCAGCAGCTTGGTAGCGGGAGGTCGTACCGGGGAGCTGTTTTTT
>TRBD1|many|TRBV27|TRBJ2-2
CASSPNRGPDTGELFF
TGTGCCAGCAGTCCGAACAGGGGGCCGGACACCGGGGAGCTGTTTTTT
>TRBD2|few|TRBV7-8|TRBJ2-1
CASSLRPPSGTSYNEQFF
TGTGCCAGCAGCTTAAGACCCCCCAGCGGGACCTCCTACAATGAGCAGTTCTTC
>-|-|TRBV6-5|TRBJ1-2
CASSPSVGDYGYTF
TGTGCCAGCAGCCCCAGCGTGGGAGACTATGGCTACACCTTC
>-|-|TRBV11-2|TRBJ2-1
CASRIQREQFF
TGTGCCAGCAGAATTCAGAGAGAGCAGTTCTTC
>TRBD1|few|TRBV2|TRBJ1-5
CASMGQGGQPQHF
TGTGCCAGCATGGGACAGGGGGGACAGCCCCAGCATTTT
>-|-|TRBV7-9|TRBJ1-2
CASSGSRVLYGYTF
TGTGCCAGCAGCGGCTCCAGGGTCCTCTATGGCTACACCTTC
>-|many|TRBV6-6|TRBJ1-5
CASTKGDSNQPQHF
TGTGCCAGCACTAAGGGGGATAGCAATCAGCCCCAGCATTTT
>TRBD1|few|TRBV3-1|TRBJ1-6
CASSRTGQESPLHF
TGTGCCAGCAGCCGGACAGGTCAGGAATCACCCCTCCACTTT
>-|many|TRBV5-1|TRBJ2-7
CASSLQSQGEQYF
TGCGCCAGCAGCTTGCAGTCTCAGGGCGAGCAGTACTTC
>TRBD1|-|TRBV10-2|TRBJ1-1
CASSGQGADEAFF
TGCGCCAGCAGTGGACAGGGGGCGGATGAAGCTTTCTTT
>-|many|TRBV3-1|TRBJ1-2
CASSQESGRDGYTF
TGTGCCAGCAGCCAAGAGTCGGGTCGGGATGGCTACACCTTC
>TRBD1|many|TRBV4-1|TRBJ2-7
CASSPRPGQGKHEQYF
TGCGCCAGCAGCCCCCGGCCGGGACAGGGAAAGCACGAGCAGTACTTC
>TRBD2|few|TRBV20-1|TRBJ2-5
CSAALSGSQETQYF
TGCAGTGCTGCGCTTAGCGGGAGTCAAGAGACCCAGTACTTC